Presented here are 9 T cell receptor beta chains from one specimen sequenced in a study of T cell responses to AZD1222 COVID-19 vaccine. Sequenced by immunoSEQ multiplex PCR; TCRdb stores in-frame clones only, minus some. Of more than 140,000 clones in the sample, about 91% were seen once. The sample was peripheral blood, taken on day 0 of AZD1222 vaccination. The receptors shown here come from an adult in good health.

The chain links TRBV29-1 to TRBJ1-2; a possible D gene is TRBD1 (5 bases). Germline assignment: CDR1 SQVTM and CDR2 ANQGSEA. Trimming left V 7 bases short and J 6 bases short, with 9 bases between. This CDR3 comprises 10 residues. CDR3 nucleotide sequence: TGCAGCGCTTCGACAGATGGCTACACCTTC. It yields the protein CSASTDGYTF.

The gene calls are TRBV4-3 and TRBJ1-2; 10 positions agree with TRBD1. The germline V gene encodes CDR1 LGHNA and CDR2 YSLEER. J was trimmed by 3 bases and V by 4 bases; bases with no gene match: 5. CDR3 size: 15 residues. CDR3 coding DNA: TGCGCCAGCAGCCTGGGACAGGGGTGGGACTATGGCTACACCTTC. Translating it yields CASSLGQGWDYGYTF.

The V and J genes are TRBV5-4 and TRBJ2-3; D is possibly TRBD1 (6 bases). There are 17 residues in the CDR3. The germline CDR1 and CDR2 sequences are SGHNT and YYREEE (reference sequence). Trimming cost V 4 bases and J 0 bases, with 18 bases left between them. CDR3 amino acids: CASSGIFGTQSTDTQYF. CDR3 bases: TGTGCCAGCAGCGGGATCTTCGGGACACAAAGCACAGATACGCAGTATTTT. The full variable domain, its missing parts supplied by reference TRBV5-4 and TRBJ2-3, is ETGVTQSPTHLIKTRGQQVTLRCSSQSGHNTVSWYQQALGQGPQFIFQYYREEENGRGNFPPRFSGLQFPNYSSELNVNALELDDSALYLCASSGIFGTQSTDTQYFGPGTRLTVL.

V and J are TRBV27 and TRBJ2-7, with D perhaps matching TRBD2 (6 bases). CDR1 MNHEY and CDR2 SMNVEV come from the germline V gene (reference sequence). The CDR3 is made up of 16 amino acids. V dropped 6 bases and J dropped 3 bases, with 21 bases sitting between them. CDR3 bases: TGTGCCAGCAGAGTTTTGGGCCGGGGGAGGAGCTACGAGCAGTACTTC. Amino acid sequence: CASRVLGRGRSYEQYF.

The chain carries TRBV5-5 and TRBJ2-1; 14 bases align to TRBD2. CDR3 size: 18 residues. The trim removed 1 base at V and 8 bases at J, leaving 11 bases unmatched. Germline CDR1 SGHKS, CDR2 YYEKEE (reference sequence). The CDR3 region is CASSLLSRGLAGVHEQFF. CDR3 bases: TGTGCCAGCAGCTTGTTGTCCCGGGGACTAGCGGGAGTCCATGAGCAGTTCTTC.

J is TRBJ1-4 and V is TRBV28; TRBD1 agrees at 7 bases. This CDR3 region has 15 residues. Losses at the gene ends were 5 bases for V and 6 bases for J; bases not matched to a gene: 9. Germline V CDR1 and CDR2: MDHEN, SYDVKM. The CDR3 DNA follows: TGTGCCAGCAGTATCCGACAGGGTGGGGATGAAAAACTGTTTTTT. As protein: CASSIRQGGDEKLFF.

This chain uses TRBV6-5 with TRBJ1-5, with 9 bases fitting TRBD1. V shed 7 bases and J 5 bases; nucleotides not matched to a gene: 6. This CDR3 region has 14 residues. The germline CDR1 and CDR2 sequences are MNHEY and SVGAGI. This CDR3 is CASTVTGGHQPQHF. In DNA, the CDR3 is TGTGCCAGCACTGTAACAGGGGGCCATCAGCCCCAGCATTTT.

This chain joins TRBV28 and TRBJ2-1; 13 positions match TRBD2. CDR1 is MDHEN, CDR2 SYDVKM, per germline. V was clipped by 6 bases and J by 9 bases; unmatched bases: 14. The CDR3 is made up of 17 amino acids. As DNA, the CDR3 is TGTGCCAGCAGCTTCTTCGGGACTAGCGGGGCCTCTGGTGAGCAGTTCTTC. The encoded protein is CASSFFGTSGASGEQFF.

The genes are TRBV28 and TRBJ1-5, with D hard to call. The V gene lost 2 bases and the J gene lost 3 bases, with 8 bases spanning the gap. The CDR3 sequence is 14 residues long. Looked up from germline, CDR1 is MDHEN and CDR2 is SYDVKM. In nucleotides, the CDR3 is TGTGCCAGCAGTTTACGGCAGATCAATCAGCCCCAGCATTTT. Residues: CASSLRQINQPQHF. The full variable domain, in which reference TRBV28 and TRBJ1-5 provide the parts outside the CDR3, is DVKVTQSSRYLVKRTGEKVFLECVQDMDHENMFWYRQDPGLGLRLIYFSYDVKMKEKGDIPEGYSVSREKKERFSLILESASTNQTSMYLCASSLRQINQPQHFGDGTRLSIL.